This TCR beta chain was obtained from a study of cytomegalovirus exposure and HLA in healthy donors. The PCR made use of 60 Vbeta and 13 Jbeta primers. Only in-frame clones appear in the TCRdb table, and some are missing; sequencing was by immunoSEQ multiplex PCR. In the table there are 150,000 to 200,000 clones, approximately 82% of which are singletons. The germline gives CDR1 MNHEY, CDR2 SMNVEV (reference sequence). This CDR3 contains 13 residues. Trimming cost V 3 bases and J 4 bases, with 9 bases left between them. The chain links TRBV27 to TRBJ1-1, with D unresolved. The sequenced sample consisted of PBMCs. The receptor's source is a woman between 18 and 29 years old in good health and CMV-seropositive. The CDR3 region has the DNA TGTGCCAGCAGTTTGCGGCTTTTCACTGAAGCTTTCTTT. Amino acid sequence: CASSLRLFTEAFF.